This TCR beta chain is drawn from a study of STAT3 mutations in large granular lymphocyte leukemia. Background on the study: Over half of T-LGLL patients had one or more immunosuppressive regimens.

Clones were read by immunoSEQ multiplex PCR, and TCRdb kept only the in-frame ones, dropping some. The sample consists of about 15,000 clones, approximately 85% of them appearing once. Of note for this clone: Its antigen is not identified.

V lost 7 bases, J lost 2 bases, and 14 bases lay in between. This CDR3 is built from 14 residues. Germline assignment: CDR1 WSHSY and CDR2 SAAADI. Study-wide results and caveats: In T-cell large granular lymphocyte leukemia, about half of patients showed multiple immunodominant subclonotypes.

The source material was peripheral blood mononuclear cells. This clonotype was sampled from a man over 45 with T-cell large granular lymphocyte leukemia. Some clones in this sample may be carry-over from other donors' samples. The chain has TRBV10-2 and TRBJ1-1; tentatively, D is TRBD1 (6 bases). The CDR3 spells CASKIGQYNTEAFF. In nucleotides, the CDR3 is TGCGCCAGCAAAATCGGACAGTATAACACTGAAGCTTTCTTT.